This T cell receptor beta chain was captured by sequencing in a study of cytomegalovirus exposure and HLA in healthy donors. CDR3 size: 16 residues. Trimming cost V 5 bases and J 6 bases; bases outside gene matches: 11. Germline CDR1 reads MNHEY; CDR2 reads SMNVEV (reference sequence). The protocol was immunoSEQ multiplex PCR, while the TCRdb copy is restricted to in-frame clones and leaves out a portion. The table includes 200,000 to 250,000 clones, 65% to 85% detected once. The J gene is TRBJ2-3, the V gene TRBV27; 10 bases are a match to TRBD2. The sequencing sample was made of PBMCs. This clonotype was obtained from a woman younger than 45 in good health and CMV-seropositive. The CDR3 loop reads CASSHLSGRIWDTQYF. In DNA form, the CDR3 reads TGTGCCAGCAGTCATCTTAGCGGGAGGATATGGGATACGCAGTATTTT.